Listed here are 2 T cell receptor beta chains from one sample, sequenced in a study of long-term antiretroviral therapy in people with HIV (dated by TCRdb to between 2020 and 2023). The immunoSEQ hsTCRB v3.0 assay was used at survey level resolution to sequence the TRB variable region. TCRdb mirrors the immuneACCESS table, restricted to in-frame sequences. Some clones are absent from its copies; in checked studies, under half trace to an unresolved V gene, and the reason for the others is unknown. In this sample the table shows 27,000 or so clones, roughly 82% of which occur a single time. Around 10% of the sample lies in the top ten. The sequenced sample was unsorted PBMCs, obtained 0.8 years before starting antiretroviral therapy. These receptors were obtained from a man aged 18 to 30 with HIV.

The CDR3 DNA sequence: TGCGCCAGCAGCTTGTCAGGGACCGGAAACACCATATATTTT. Its translation is CASSLSGTGNTIYF. This chain links TRBV5-1 with TRBJ1-3, with D perhaps matching TRBD1 (5 bases). V gave up 1 base and J gave up 4 bases, with 9 bases separating them. Germline V CDR1 and CDR2: SGHRS, YFSETQ. This CDR3 contains 14 residues.

The CDR3 coding sequence is TGTGCCAGCAGCGTAGAGGCCCCAGGGGGCCGCTACACCTTC. This encodes CASSVEAPGGRYTF. The V gene is TRBV9, the J gene TRBJ1-2; 8 positions agree with TRBD1. V was clipped by 0 bases and J by 9 bases; unmatched bases: 7. CDR1 and CDR2 from the germline V gene are SGDLS and YYNGEE. The CDR3 spans 14 residues.